This T cell receptor beta chain is from a study of early T cells in non-severe SARS-CoV-2 infection. About the study: Bulk RNA isolated from unsorted whole blood underwent sequencing; chains were not paired.

Attachment of unique molecular identifiers was made to individual cDNA molecules. In TCRdb, the 5' RACE reads were re-called with MiXCR into one record per CDR3 protein. The data contain about 50,000 distinct CDR3 sequences, around 8% of them singletons. Study-level points and caveats: VDJdb-based matching was biased toward anti-spike CD8 responses and missed private and CD4 specificities.

This clonotype was observed a handful of times. Its target is not known. The TCR originated in an adult who was a healthcare worker with PCR-confirmed SARS-CoV-2 infection or an uninfected control (not recorded which). Sequencing used whole blood.

This CDR3 is CASRNRTRQGGYEQYF. CDR3 bases: TGTGCAAGTCGCAATCGGACTAGGCAGGGCGGCTACGAGCAGTACTTC. The V call is TRBV12-2, the J call TRBJ2-7; no check of the table's D call, TRBD2, against the DNA was made. TRBV12-2 is annotated as a pseudogene. The CDR3 is 16 amino acids.